The 24 T cell receptor beta chains in this list originate from one sample, sequenced in a study of long-term antiretroviral therapy in people with HIV. Survey-level resolution applied to immunoSEQ assay v3.0. TCRdb keeps only in-frame clones here, not all; method: immunoSEQ multiplex PCR. The sample records about 30,000 clones, about 85% being singletons. Sequences were derived from unsorted PBMCs, sampled 3 years after starting antiretroviral therapy. The receptors were gathered from a man in his forties with HIV.

The V call is TRBV19, the J call TRBJ2-5; 12 bases map to TRBD1. Germline loops: CDR1 LNHDA, CDR2 SQIVND (reference sequence). V shed 3 bases, J shed 1 base, and the junction held 6 bases outside the gene matches. This CDR3 is built from 17 residues. The CDR3, as DNA: TGTGCCAGTAGTATTGCGGGACAGGGGGCAATCCAAGAGACCCAGTACTTC. Residues: CASSIAGQGAIQETQYF.

This clone showed up just once. J is TRBJ1-6 and V is TRBV10-2; D gene uncertain. Germline V gene sequence: CDR1 WSHSY, CDR2 SAAADI. Trimming shortened V by 0 bases and J by 9 bases, and 12 bases separated the two germline ends. The CDR3 is 15 amino acids. The CDR3 nucleotides are TGCGCCAGCAGTGAGTCAGTCCGACCGAGTTCACCCCTCCACTTT. Translation: CASSESVRPSSPLHF.

This clone was picked up a small number of times. The genes are TRBV4-1 and TRBJ2-7; D is perhaps TRBD1 or TRBD2 (5 bases each). The V end lost 4 bases, the J end lost 5 bases, and 18 bases lay between the germline ends. The CDR3 has 15 residues. CDR1 is MGHRA, CDR2 YSYEKL, per germline. The CDR3 DNA is TGCGCCAGCAGCCCCACCCGGGACGCCACCCACGAGCAGTACTTC. Its protein product is CASSPTRDATHEQYF.

V usage is TRBV11-3 and J usage is TRBJ2-7, with 8 bases matching TRBD2. CDR1 and CDR2 from the germline V gene are SGHNT and YENEEA. The CDR3 is made up of 15 amino acids. The ends lost 5 bases at V and 3 bases at J; junction bases unmatched: 9. For the CDR3, the DNA is TGTGCCAGCAGCCCCCCAAGCGGGAGTTTCTACGAGCAGTACTTC. This gives the protein CASSPPSGSFYEQYF.

The V gene is TRBV7-3, the J gene TRBJ2-3; D gene ambiguous. In germline, CDR1 is SGHTA, CDR2 FQGTGA. The V end lost 0 bases, the J end lost 1 base, and 8 bases lay between the germline ends. This CDR3 spans 15 amino acids. The CDR3, as DNA: TGTGCCAGCAGCTTAACAGCGACCCGCACAGATACGCAGTATTTT. This codes for CASSLTATRTDTQYF.

V usage is TRBV11-2 and J usage is TRBJ2-7; D is undetermined. The CDR3 has 13 residues. The germline gives CDR1 SGHAT, CDR2 FQNNGV. The ends were cut back, 1 base at V and 3 bases at J, with 7 bases in the middle. The CDR3, as DNA: TGTGCCAGCAGCTTAGTCCCATTCTACGAGCAGTACTTC. This codes for CASSLVPFYEQYF.

This clone is a singleton in its sample. The chain recombines TRBV5-4 with TRBJ2-7; D is ambiguous. The CDR3 covers 14 residues. Trimming pared 3 bases from V and 4 bases from J, leaving 14 bases between. The germline CDR1 and CDR2 sequences are SGHNT and YYREEE (reference sequence). The CDR3 loop reads CASSSDPGVYEQYF. DNA for the CDR3: TGTGCCAGCAGCTCTGACCCTGGGGTATACGAGCAGTACTTC.

The gene calls are TRBV18 and TRBJ2-1, with 10 bases fitting TRBD1. The germline V gene has CDR1 KGHSH and CDR2 LQKENI. Unmatched junction bases numbered 3, after V lost 3 bases and J lost 7 bases. The length of the CDR3 is 14 residues. The CDR3: CASSPRQGANEQFF. The CDR3 nucleotides read TGTGCCAGCTCACCTCGACAGGGGGCGAATGAGCAGTTCTTC. The full variable domain, with the rest looked up from reference TRBV18 and TRBJ2-1, is NAGVMQNPRHLVRRRGQEARLRCSPMKGHSHVYWYRQLPEEGLKFMVYLQKENIIDESGMPKERFSAEFPKEGPSILRIQQVVRGDSAAYFCASSPRQGANEQFFGPGTRLTVL.

CDR3 DNA sequence: TGTGCCAGCATACCGGACAGGGGGTCCTACGAGCAGTACTTC. It codes for CASIPDRGSYEQYF. This chain connects TRBV6-6 to TRBJ2-7, with 10 bases fitting TRBD1. This CDR3 contains 14 residues. Germline V gene data show CDR1 as MNHNY and CDR2 as SVGAGI (reference sequence). With 7 bases clipped from V and 1 base from J, the junction kept 4 bases outside the gene matches.

V usage is TRBV5-1 and J usage is TRBJ2-1; weak D call: TRBD1 (5 bases). Trimming took off 5 bases at V and 1 base at J, with 16 bases between the two ends. The CDR3 has 16 amino acids. Germline V lookup: CDR1 SGHRS, CDR2 YFSETQ. CDR3 in DNA: TGCGCCAGCAGTGTTCCGGCGACAGCTTCCTACAATGAGCAGTTCTTC. This gives the protein CASSVPATASYNEQFF. Combining the CDR3 with reference TRBV5-1 and TRBJ2-1 gives the whole variable domain KAGVTQTPRYLIKTRGQQVTLSCSPISGHRSVSWYQQTPGQGLQFLFEYFSETQRNKGNFPGRFSGRQFSNSRSEMNVSTLELGDSALYLCASSVPATASYNEQFFGPGTRLTVL.

The rearrangement links TRBV7-2 to TRBJ1-6; D is perhaps TRBD1 (5 bases). This CDR3 spans 16 amino acids. The V end lost 5 bases, the J end lost 8 bases, and 19 bases lay between the germline ends. Germline CDR1 SGHTA, CDR2 FQGNSA. The CDR3 region has the DNA TGTGCCAGCAGCGCCCCGGGGGGGAGTGGGTATTCACCCCTCCACTTT. This codes for CASSAPGGSGYSPLHF.

The chain employs TRBV5-6 and TRBJ2-7, with TRBD1 matching over 8 bases. The CDR3 runs 13 residues. CDR1 and CDR2 from the germline V gene are SGHDT and YYEEEE. The V and J ends lost 5 bases and 3 bases, in that order; junction bases with no gene match: 4. Here the CDR3 DNA reads TGTGCCAGCAGGTACGACAGGGGCTACGAGCAGTACTTC. The encoded protein is CASRYDRGYEQYF.

This clone was counted only a few times. The chain combines TRBV9 with TRBJ1-3; D gene ambiguous. This CDR3 contains 14 residues. V was cut by 0 bases and J by 3 bases, with 7 bases left in between. From germline, CDR1 is SGDLS and CDR2 YYNGEE. CDR3 sequence reads: CASSVGGFGNTIYF. The CDR3 nucleotides are TGTGCCAGCAGCGTAGGAGGATTTGGAAACACCATATATTTT.

Note on this clone: Other DNA sequences in the same sample also yield this CDR3. The chain uses TRBV30 and TRBJ1-6; the D is unclear. V was cut by 3 bases and J by 8 bases, with 17 bases left in between. Looked up from germline, CDR1 is GTSNPN and CDR2 is SVGIG (reference sequence). There are 15 residues in the CDR3. In DNA form, the CDR3 reads TGTGCCTGGAGCCGAGGGAACCCTTGGGATTCACCCCTCCACTTT. Translation gives CAWSRGNPWDSPLHF. Together with reference TRBV30 and TRBJ1-6, the CDR3 gives the full variable domain: SQTIHQWPATLVQPVGSPLSLECTVEGTSNPNLYWYRQAAGRGLQLLFYSVGIGQISSEVPQNLSASRPQDRQFILSSKKLLLSDSGFYLCAWSRGNPWDSPLHFGNGTRLTVT.

This clone was counted a single time. The chain's CDR3 is CASSQEVLIQPQHF. The CDR3 DNA sequence: TGCGCCAGCAGCCAAGAAGTTTTGATTCAGCCCCAGCATTTT. This sequence joins TRBV4-1 and TRBJ1-5; D unresolved. The CDR3 length is 14 residues. In germline, CDR1 is MGHRA, CDR2 YSYEKL. Trimming removed 0 bases at V and 6 bases at J, with 9 bases between.

This chain uses TRBV19 with TRBJ1-4, with TRBD1 matching over 9 bases. The germline V gene encodes CDR1 LNHDA and CDR2 SQIVND (reference sequence). V lost 0 bases and J lost 7; bases outside the gene matches: 6. The CDR3 is made up of 16 amino acids. This CDR3 is CASSIDLYRGPEKLFF. The CDR3 nucleotides are TGTGCCAGTAGTATAGATCTTTACAGGGGGCCTGAAAAACTGTTTTTT.

CDR3 DNA sequence: TGCAGCGTGACAGACAACGTCGGGGGCACTGAAGCTTTCTTT. It specifies CSVTDNVGGTEAFF. The chain uses TRBV29-1 and TRBJ1-1; D may be TRBD1 (5 bases). The CDR3 contains 14 residues. Germline CDR1 SQVTM, CDR2 ANQGSEA. Trimming cost V 6 bases and J 4 bases, with 18 bases left between them. The full variable domain, in which reference TRBV29-1 and TRBJ1-1 provide the parts outside the CDR3, is SAVISQKPSRDICQRGTSLTIQCQVDSQVTMMFWYRQQPGQSLTLIATANQGSEATYESGFVIDKFPISRPNLTFSTLTVSNMSPEDSSIYLCSVTDNVGGTEAFFGQGTRLTVV.

This clone has more than one count but fewer than ten. This chain joins TRBV4-1 and TRBJ1-5; D not certain. From germline, CDR1 is MGHRA and CDR2 YSYEKL. This CDR3 comprises 16 residues. Trimming shortened V by 0 bases and J by 2 bases, and 11 bases separated the two germline ends. The CDR3 nucleotides read TGCGCCAGCAGCCAAGAACCCCTGAAGCGCAATCAGCCCCAGCATTTT. It yields the protein CASSQEPLKRNQPQHF.

The rearrangement uses TRBV19 and TRBJ2-7; TRBD1 agrees at 8 bases. CDR1 and CDR2 from the germline V gene are LNHDA and SQIVND (reference sequence). The CDR3 contains 16 residues. The V gene end was trimmed by 3 bases and the J gene end by 5 bases; junction bases not matched to a gene: 12. In nucleotides, the CDR3 is TGTGCCAGTAGTATGGGAACGGGGACAGGCCATAACGAGCAGTACTTC. Protein product: CASSMGTGTGHNEQYF.

The genes are TRBV6-5 and TRBJ2-7; D uncertain. This CDR3 contains 14 residues. V was trimmed by 0 bases and J by 3 bases, leaving 9 bases between them. The V gene's germline CDR1 is MNHEY and CDR2 SVGAGI. The CDR3 loop is CASSYSGILYEQYF. CDR3 DNA: TGTGCCAGCAGTTACTCAGGTATTCTCTACGAGCAGTACTTC.

This chain connects TRBV5-1 to TRBJ2-1, with 8 nucleotides matching TRBD2. Germline CDR1 SGHRS, CDR2 YFSETQ. Unmatched junction bases numbered 10, after V lost 0 bases and J lost 8 bases. This CDR3 comprises 16 residues. Written as DNA, the CDR3 is TGCGCCAGCAGCTTGGATGACCCGGGACTAGTCCATGAGCAGTTCTTC. Protein product: CASSLDDPGLVHEQFF.

This clone was seen just once. This chain links TRBV9 with TRBJ2-7, with D perhaps given as TRBD1 or TRBD2 (5 bases each). Germline values: CDR1 SGDLS, CDR2 YYNGEE. Trimming pared 3 bases from V and 3 bases from J, leaving 16 bases between. The CDR3 loop spans 15 amino acids. CDR3 sequence reads: CASSGGVSGDYEQYF. The CDR3 nucleotides are TGTGCCAGCAGCGGAGGGGTTTCTGGGGACTACGAGCAGTACTTC.

J is TRBJ2-2 and V is TRBV25-1; no clear D gene. Germline assignment: CDR1 MGHDK and CDR2 SYGVNS. The CDR3 extends over 13 amino acids. V was trimmed by 2 bases and J by 6 bases, leaving 7 bases between them. CDR3 nucleotide sequence: TGTGCCAGCAGTGAAAGTAAGCCCGGGGAGCTGTTTTTT. Encoded protein: CASSESKPGELFF. Using reference TRBV25-1 and TRBJ2-2 for the parts outside the CDR3, the full variable domain is EADIYQTPRYLVIGTGKKITLECSQTMGHDKMYWYQQDPGMELHLIHYSYGVNSTEKGDLSSESTVSRIRTEHFPLTLESARPSHTSQYLCASSESKPGELFFGEGSRLTVL.

This clone was found a few times. The chain recombines TRBV5-4 with TRBJ2-7, with a weak D call TRBD1 (7 bases). V was clipped by 5 bases and J by 1 base, with 16 bases between them. Germline V CDR1 and CDR2: SGHNT, YYREEE (reference sequence). The CDR3 sequence is 15 residues long. CDR3 nucleotide sequence: TGTGCCAGCAGTCCTGACAGGGCGGGGTCCTACGAGCAGTACTTC. Translation gives CASSPDRAGSYEQYF.